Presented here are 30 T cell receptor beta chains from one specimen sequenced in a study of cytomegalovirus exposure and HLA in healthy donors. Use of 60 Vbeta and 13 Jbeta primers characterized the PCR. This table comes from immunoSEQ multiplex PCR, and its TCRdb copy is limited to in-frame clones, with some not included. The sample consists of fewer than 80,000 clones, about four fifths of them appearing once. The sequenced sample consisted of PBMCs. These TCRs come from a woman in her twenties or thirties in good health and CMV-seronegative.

The CDR3, as DNA: TGTGCCAGCTCACCACCGACAGGGGGACTGACTGAAGCTTTCTTT. Translating it yields CASSPPTGGLTEAFF. The rearrangement links TRBV18 to TRBJ1-1; 9 bases fit TRBD1. In germline, CDR1 is KGHSH, CDR2 LQKENI. V was clipped by 0 bases and J by 5 bases; unmatched bases: 4. The CDR3 extends over 15 amino acids. Full variable domain (missing parts from reference TRBV18 and TRBJ1-1): NAGVMQNPRHLVRRRGQEARLRCSPMKGHSHVYWYRQLPEEGLKFMVYLQKENIIDESGMPKERFSAEFPKEGPSILRIQQVVRGDSAAYFCASSPPTGGLTEAFFGQGTRLTVV.

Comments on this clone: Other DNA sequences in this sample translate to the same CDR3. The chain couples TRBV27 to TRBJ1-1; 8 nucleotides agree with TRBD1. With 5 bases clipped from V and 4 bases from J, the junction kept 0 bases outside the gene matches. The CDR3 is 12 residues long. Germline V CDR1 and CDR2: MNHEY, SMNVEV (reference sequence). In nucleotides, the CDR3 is TGTGCCAGCAGTGACAGGGGCACTGAAGCTTTCTTT. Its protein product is CASSDRGTEAFF.

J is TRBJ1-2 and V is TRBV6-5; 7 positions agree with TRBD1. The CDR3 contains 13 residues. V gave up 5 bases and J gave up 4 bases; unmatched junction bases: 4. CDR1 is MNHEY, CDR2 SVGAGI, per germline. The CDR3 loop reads CASSAGTVYGYTF. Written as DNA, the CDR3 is TGTGCCAGCAGTGCCGGGACAGTCTATGGCTACACCTTC.

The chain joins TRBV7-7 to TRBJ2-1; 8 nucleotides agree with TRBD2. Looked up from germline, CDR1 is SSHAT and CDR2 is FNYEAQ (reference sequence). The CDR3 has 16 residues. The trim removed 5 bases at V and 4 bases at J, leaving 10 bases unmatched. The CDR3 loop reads CASSATGTSTYNEQFF. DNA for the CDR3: TGTGCCAGCAGCGCGACCGGGACTAGTACGTACAATGAGCAGTTCTTC.

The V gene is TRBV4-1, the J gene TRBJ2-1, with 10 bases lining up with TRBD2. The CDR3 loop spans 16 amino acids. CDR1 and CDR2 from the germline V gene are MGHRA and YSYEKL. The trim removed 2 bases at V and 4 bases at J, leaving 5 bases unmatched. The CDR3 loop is CASSQLSGRSYNEQFF. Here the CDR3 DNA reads TGCGCCAGCAGCCAACTTAGCGGGAGGTCTTACAATGAGCAGTTCTTC.

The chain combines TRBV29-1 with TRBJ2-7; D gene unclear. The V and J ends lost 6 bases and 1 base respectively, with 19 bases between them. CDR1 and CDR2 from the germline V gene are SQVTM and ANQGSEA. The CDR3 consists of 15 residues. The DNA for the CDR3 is TGCAGCGTCCGCTCGATCGTGGGCAGTTCCTACGAGCAGTACGTC. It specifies CSVRSIVGSSYEQYV.

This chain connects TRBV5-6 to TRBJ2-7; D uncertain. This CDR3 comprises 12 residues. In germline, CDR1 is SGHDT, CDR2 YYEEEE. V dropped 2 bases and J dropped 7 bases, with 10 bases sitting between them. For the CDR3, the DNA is TGTGCCAGCAGCTTAAAATCCGGAGAGCAGTACGTC. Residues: CASSLKSGEQYV.

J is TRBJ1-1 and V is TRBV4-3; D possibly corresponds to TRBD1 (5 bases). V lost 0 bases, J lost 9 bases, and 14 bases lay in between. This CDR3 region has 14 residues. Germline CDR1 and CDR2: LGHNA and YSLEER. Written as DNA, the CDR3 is TGCGCCAGCAGCCAAGATCCCCGGACAAGCAAAGCTTTCTTT. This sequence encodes CASSQDPRTSKAFF.

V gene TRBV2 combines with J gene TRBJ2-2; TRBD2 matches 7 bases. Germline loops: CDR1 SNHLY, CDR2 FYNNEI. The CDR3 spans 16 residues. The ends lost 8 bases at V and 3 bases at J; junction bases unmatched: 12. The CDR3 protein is CASGRSGGTYTGELFF. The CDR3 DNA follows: TGTGCCAGCGGACGTTCGGGGGGAACCTACACCGGGGAGCTGTTTTTT.

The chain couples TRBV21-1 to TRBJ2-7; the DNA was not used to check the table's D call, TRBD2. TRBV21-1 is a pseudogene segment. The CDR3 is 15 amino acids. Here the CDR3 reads CASSVSGEGLYEQYV. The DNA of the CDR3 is TGTGCCAGCAGCGTTAGCGGGGAGGGCCTGTACGAGCAGTACGTC.

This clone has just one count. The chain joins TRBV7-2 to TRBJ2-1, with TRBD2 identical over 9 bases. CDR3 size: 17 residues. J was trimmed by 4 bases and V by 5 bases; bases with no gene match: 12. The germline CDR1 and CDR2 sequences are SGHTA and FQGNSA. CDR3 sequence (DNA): TGTGCCAGCAGCACCAGTCGCGGGACTAGCTCGTACAATGAGCAGTTCTTC. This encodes CASSTSRGTSSYNEQFF.

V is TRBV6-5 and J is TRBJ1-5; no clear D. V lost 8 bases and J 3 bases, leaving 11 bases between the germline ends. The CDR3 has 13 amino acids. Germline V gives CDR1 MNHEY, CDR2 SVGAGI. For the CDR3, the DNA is TGTGCCAGCTACTACCACTTCAATCAGCCCCAGCATTTT. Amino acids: CASYYHFNQPQHF.

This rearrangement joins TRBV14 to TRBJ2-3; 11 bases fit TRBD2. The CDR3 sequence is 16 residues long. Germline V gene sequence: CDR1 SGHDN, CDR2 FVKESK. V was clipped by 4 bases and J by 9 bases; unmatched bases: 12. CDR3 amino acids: CASSPMTSGIGRTQYF. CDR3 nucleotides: TGTGCCAGCAGCCCGATGACTAGCGGGATTGGACGGACGCAGTATTTT.

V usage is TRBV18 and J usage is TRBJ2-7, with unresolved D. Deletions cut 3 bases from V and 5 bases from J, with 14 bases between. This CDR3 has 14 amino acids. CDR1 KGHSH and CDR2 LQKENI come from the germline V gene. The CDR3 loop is CASSPYRSVDEQYF. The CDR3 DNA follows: TGTGCCAGCTCACCGTATCGGTCGGTGGACGAGCAGTACTTC.

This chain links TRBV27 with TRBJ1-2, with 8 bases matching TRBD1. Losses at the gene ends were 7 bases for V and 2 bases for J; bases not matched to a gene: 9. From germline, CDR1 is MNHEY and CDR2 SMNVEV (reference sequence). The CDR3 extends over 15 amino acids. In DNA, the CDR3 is TGTGCCAGCAAGAAGGGGACAGGAGAAAACTATGGCTACACCTTC. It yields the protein CASKKGTGENYGYTF.

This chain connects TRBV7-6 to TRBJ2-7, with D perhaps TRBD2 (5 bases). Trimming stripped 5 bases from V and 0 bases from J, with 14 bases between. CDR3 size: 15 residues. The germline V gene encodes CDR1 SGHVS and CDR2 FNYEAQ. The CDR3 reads CASSPIEDFSYEQYF. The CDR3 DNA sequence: TGTGCCAGCAGCCCAATAGAGGACTTCTCCTACGAGCAGTACTTC.

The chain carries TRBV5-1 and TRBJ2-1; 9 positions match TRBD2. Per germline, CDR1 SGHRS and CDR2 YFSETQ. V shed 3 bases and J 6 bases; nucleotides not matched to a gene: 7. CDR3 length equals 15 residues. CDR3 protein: CASSWGLAGPNEQFF. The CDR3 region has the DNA TGCGCCAGCAGCTGGGGACTAGCTGGTCCCAATGAGCAGTTCTTC.

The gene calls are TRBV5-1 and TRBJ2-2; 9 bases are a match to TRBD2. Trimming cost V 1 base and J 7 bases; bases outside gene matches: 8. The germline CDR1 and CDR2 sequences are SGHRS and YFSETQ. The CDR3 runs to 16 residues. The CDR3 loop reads CASSLSVAGAVGELFF. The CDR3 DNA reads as TGCGCCAGCAGCTTGTCGGTAGCGGGAGCGGTCGGGGAGCTGTTTTTT. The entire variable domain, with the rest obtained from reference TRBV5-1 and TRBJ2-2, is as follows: KAGVTQTPRYLIKTRGQQVTLSCSPISGHRSVSWYQQTPGQGLQFLFEYFSETQRNKGNFPGRFSGRQFSNSRSEMNVSTLELGDSALYLCASSLSVAGAVGELFFGEGSRLTVL.

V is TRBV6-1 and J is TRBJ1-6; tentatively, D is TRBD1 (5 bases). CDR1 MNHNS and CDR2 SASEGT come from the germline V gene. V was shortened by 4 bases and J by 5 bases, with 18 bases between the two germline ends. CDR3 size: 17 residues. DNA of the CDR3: TGTGCCAGCAGTGGGGGCCACACTTGGATGAATAATTCACCCCTCCACTTT. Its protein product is CASSGGHTWMNNSPLHF.

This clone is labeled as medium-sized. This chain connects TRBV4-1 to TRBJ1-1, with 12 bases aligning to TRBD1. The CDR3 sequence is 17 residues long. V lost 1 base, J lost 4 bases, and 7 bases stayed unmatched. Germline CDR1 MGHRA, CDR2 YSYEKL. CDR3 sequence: CASSQVPGQGASTEAFF. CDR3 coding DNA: TGCGCCAGCAGCCAAGTCCCGGGACAGGGGGCAAGCACTGAAGCTTTCTTT.

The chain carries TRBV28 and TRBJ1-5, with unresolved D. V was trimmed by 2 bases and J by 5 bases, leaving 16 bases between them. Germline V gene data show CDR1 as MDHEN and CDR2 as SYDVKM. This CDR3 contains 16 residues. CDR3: CASSLHWPRVYQPQHF. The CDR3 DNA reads TGTGCCAGCAGTTTACACTGGCCGCGGGTTTATCAGCCCCAGCATTTT. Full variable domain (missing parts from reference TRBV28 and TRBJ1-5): DVKVTQSSRYLVKRTGEKVFLECVQDMDHENMFWYRQDPGLGLRLIYFSYDVKMKEKGDIPEGYSVSREKKERFSLILESASTNQTSMYLCASSLHWPRVYQPQHFGDGTRLSIL.

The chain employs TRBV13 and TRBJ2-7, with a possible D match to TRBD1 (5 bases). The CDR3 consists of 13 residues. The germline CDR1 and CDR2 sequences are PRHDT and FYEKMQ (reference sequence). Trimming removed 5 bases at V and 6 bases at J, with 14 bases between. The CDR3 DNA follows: TGTGCCAGCAGCCAGGGCCCCCGGCTCGAGCAGTACGTC. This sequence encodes CASSQGPRLEQYV.

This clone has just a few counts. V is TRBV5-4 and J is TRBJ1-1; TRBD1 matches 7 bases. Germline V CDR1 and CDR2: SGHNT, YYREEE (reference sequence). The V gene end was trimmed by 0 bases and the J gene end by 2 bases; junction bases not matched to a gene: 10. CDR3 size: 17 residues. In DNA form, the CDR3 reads TGTGCCAGCAGCTTGGGACAGGGACCTTCCGGTAACACTGAAGCTTTCTTT. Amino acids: CASSLGQGPSGNTEAFF.

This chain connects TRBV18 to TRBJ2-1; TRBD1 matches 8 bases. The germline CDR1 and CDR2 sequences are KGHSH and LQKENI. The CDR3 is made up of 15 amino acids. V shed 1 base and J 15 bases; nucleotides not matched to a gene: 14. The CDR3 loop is CASSPQTGVERERFF. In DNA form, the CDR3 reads TGTGCCAGCTCACCACAGACAGGGGTGGAAAGAGAGAGGTTCTTC.

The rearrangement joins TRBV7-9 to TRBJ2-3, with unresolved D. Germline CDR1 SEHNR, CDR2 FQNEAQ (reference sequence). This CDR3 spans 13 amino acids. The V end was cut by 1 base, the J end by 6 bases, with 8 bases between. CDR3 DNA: TGTGCCAGCAGCTTAGGGGCGACGGATACGCAGTATTTT. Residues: CASSLGATDTQYF.

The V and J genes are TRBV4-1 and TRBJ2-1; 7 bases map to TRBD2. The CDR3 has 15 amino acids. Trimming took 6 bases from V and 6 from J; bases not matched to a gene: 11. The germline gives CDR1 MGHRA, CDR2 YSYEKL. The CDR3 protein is CASREGRERFNEQFF. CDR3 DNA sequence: TGCGCCAGCAGGGAGGGGCGGGAGCGGTTCAATGAGCAGTTCTTC.

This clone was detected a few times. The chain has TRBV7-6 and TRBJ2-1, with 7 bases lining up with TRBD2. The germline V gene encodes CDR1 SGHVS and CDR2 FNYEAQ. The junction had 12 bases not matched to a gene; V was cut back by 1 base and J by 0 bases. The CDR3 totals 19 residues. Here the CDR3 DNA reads TGTGCCAGCAGCTTAGGTATGGGAGTCGGGGGGAGCTCCTACAATGAGCAGTTCTTC. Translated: CASSLGMGVGGSSYNEQFF.

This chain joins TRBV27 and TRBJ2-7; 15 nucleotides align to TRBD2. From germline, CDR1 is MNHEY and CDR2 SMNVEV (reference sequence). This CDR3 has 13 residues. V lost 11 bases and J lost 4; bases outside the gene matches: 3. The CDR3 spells CAQGTSGRYEQYV. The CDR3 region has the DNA TGTGCCCAAGGGACTAGCGGGAGGTACGAGCAGTACGTC.

The CDR3 loop reads CASSLMADQETQYF. The CDR3 DNA reads TGTGCCAGCAGTTTAATGGCAGACCAAGAGACCCAGTACTTC. The rearrangement joins TRBV28 to TRBJ2-5; D is unresolved. V lost 2 bases to trimming and J lost 0 bases, with 7 bases between them. Germline V gives CDR1 MDHEN, CDR2 SYDVKM. This CDR3 comprises 14 residues.

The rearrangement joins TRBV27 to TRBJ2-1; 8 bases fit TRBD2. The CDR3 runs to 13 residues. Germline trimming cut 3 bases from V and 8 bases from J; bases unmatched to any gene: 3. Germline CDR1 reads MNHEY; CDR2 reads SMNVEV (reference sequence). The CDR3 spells CASSFAGGDEQFF. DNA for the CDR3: TGTGCCAGCAGTTTCGCGGGAGGTGATGAGCAGTTCTTC.